This T cell receptor beta chain was found in a study of metastatic and nonmetastatic thyroid tumors. Study in general: Repertoires of blood and of tissue (tumor or nodule) from malignant and benign thyroid patients were compared.

The CDR3 has 15 amino acids. Per the germline V gene, CDR1 is LGHDT and CDR2 is YNNKEL (reference sequence). V dropped 2 bases and J dropped 8 bases, with 13 bases sitting between them. Per the study methods: Using the CDR3 differences seen across clinicopathological groups, the authors built a distant-metastasis classifier for papillary thyroid cancer, which was meant to discriminate distant-metastatic patients. MiXCR re-clonotyped the PCR reads for TCRdb. None of the V and J calls come from the authors' own analysis; TCRdb made them. The profile shows about 13,000 clones, over 25% of them singletons. Patients were all untreated before their thyroid surgery. As for this clone: The antigen is undetermined.

Study results and limitations: In both blood and tumor samples, TCR beta diversity was reported significantly higher for malignant than benign nodules.

The chain uses TRBV3-1 and TRBJ1-6; a weak D match, TRBD1 (6 bases). Sample: tumor tissue. This TCR was recovered from a female donor with papillary thyroid cancer or a benign thyroid nodule (not recorded which). Some clones in this sample may be carry-over from other donors' samples. The CDR3: CASSQRGIGDSPLHF. Here the CDR3 DNA reads TGTGCCAGCAGCCAAAGGGGGATCGGAGATTCACCCCTCCACTTT. Filled out from reference TRBV3-1 and TRBJ1-6, the complete variable domain reads DTAVSQTPKYLVTQMGNDKSIKCEQNLGHDTMYWYKQDSKKFLKIMFSYNNKELIINETVPNRFSPKSPDKAHLNLHINSLELGDSAVYFCASSQRGIGDSPLHFGNGTRLTVT.